This paragraph covers one T cell receptor (beta chain) sequence. The data derive from a study of blood T cell repertoires in COVID-19. Across the whole study: Sites across the United States, Italy and Spain contributed samples from acute and convalescent COVID-19. From T cells, B-cell-depleted T cells, or PBMCs came the material, which was cDNA or gDNA.

Some clones are missing from TCRdb's copy, which holds only in-frame ones; the method was immunoSEQ multiplex PCR. The sample lists about 110,000 clones, about four fifths occurring once. The CDR3 has 13 amino acids. Trimming cost V 6 bases and J 8 bases, with 11 bases left between them. What was sequenced was peripheral blood. This clonotype originated in a human donor in a cohort sampled during active COVID-19. This chain connects TRBV12-3 or TRBV12-4 to TRBJ1-6; the D is unclear. CDR3 sequence: CASSTGFDSPLHF. CDR3 sequence (DNA): TGTGCCAGCAGCACGGGGTTTGATTCACCCCTCCACTTT.